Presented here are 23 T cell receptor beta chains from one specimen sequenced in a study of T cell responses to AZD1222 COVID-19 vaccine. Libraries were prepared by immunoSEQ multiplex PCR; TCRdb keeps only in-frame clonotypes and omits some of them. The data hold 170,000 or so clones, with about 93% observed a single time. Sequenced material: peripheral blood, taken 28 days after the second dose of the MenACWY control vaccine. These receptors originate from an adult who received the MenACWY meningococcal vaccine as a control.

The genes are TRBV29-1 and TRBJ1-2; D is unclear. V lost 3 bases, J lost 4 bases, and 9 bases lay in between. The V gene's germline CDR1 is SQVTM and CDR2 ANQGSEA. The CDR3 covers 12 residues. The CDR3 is CSVDEVSYGYTF. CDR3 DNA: TGCAGCGTTGACGAGGTCAGCTATGGCTACACCTTC. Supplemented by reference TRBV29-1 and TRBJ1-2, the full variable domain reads SAVISQKPSRDICQRGTSLTIQCQVDSQVTMMFWYRQQPGQSLTLIATANQGSEATYESGFVIDKFPISRPNLTFSTLTVSNMSPEDSSIYLCSVDEVSYGYTFGSGTRLTVV.

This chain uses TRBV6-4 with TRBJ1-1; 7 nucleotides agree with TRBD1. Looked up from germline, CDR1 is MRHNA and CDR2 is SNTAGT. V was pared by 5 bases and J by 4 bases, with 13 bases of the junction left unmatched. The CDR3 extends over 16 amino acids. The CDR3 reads CASSPVAGRDSTEAFF. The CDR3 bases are TGTGCCAGCAGTCCGGTCGCAGGGAGGGACAGCACTGAAGCTTTCTTT.

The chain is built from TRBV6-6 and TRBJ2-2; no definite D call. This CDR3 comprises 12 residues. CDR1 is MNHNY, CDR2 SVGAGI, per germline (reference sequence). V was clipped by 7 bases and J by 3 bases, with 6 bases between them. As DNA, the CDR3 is TGTGCCAGCACGGGCCACACCGGGGAGCTGTTTTTT. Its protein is CASTGHTGELFF.

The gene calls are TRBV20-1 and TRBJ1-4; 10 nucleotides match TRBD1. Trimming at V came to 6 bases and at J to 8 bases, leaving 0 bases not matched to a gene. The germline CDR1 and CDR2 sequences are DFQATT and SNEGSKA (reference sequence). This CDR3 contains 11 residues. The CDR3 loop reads CSADRGEKLFF. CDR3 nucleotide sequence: TGCAGTGCGGACAGGGGGGAAAAACTGTTTTTT.

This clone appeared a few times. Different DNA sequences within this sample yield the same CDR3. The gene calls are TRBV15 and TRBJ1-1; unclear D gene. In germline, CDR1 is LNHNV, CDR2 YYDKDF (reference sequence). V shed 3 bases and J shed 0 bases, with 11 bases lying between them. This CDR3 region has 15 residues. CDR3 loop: CATSRPGSLNTEAFF. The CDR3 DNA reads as TGTGCCACCAGCAGGCCCGGGTCCCTGAACACTGAAGCTTTCTTT.

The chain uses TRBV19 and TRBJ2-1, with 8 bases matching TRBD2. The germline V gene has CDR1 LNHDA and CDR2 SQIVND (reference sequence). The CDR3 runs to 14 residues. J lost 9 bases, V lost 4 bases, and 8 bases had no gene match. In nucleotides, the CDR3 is TGTGCCAGTAGTAGGGCGGGGGGAACGGCTGAGCAGTTCTTC. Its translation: CASSRAGGTAEQFF. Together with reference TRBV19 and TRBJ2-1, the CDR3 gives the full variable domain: DGGITQSPKYLFRKEGQNVTLSCEQNLNHDAMYWYRQDPGQGLRLIYYSQIVNDFQKGDIAEGYSVSREKKESFPLTVTSAQKNPTAFYLCASSRAGGTAEQFFGPGTRLTVL.

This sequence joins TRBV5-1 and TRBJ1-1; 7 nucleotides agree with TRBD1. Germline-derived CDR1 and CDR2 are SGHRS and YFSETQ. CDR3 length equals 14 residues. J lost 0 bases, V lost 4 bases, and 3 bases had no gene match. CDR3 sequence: CASSRGQMNTEAFF. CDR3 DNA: TGCGCCAGCAGCCGGGGACAGATGAACACTGAAGCTTTCTTT.

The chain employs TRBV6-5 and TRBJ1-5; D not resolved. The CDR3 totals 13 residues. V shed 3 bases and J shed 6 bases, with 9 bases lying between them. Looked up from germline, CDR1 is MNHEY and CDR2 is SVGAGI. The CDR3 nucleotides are TGTGCCAGCAGTTATTCGAGTACTCAGCCCCAGCATTTT. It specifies CASSYSSTQPQHF.

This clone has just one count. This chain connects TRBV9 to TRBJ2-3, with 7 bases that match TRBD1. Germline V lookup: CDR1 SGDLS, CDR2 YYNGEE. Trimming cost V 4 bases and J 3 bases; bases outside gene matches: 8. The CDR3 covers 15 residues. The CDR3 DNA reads TGTGCCAGCAGCCCCCGACAGGGTTGGACAGATACGCAGTATTTT. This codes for CASSPRQGWTDTQYF.

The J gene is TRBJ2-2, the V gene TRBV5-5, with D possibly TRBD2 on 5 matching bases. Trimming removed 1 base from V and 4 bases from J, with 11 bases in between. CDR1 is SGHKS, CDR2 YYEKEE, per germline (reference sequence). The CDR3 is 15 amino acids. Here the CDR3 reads CASSLLASLTGELFF. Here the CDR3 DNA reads TGTGCCAGCAGCTTGTTGGCTAGCCTCACCGGGGAGCTGTTTTTT.

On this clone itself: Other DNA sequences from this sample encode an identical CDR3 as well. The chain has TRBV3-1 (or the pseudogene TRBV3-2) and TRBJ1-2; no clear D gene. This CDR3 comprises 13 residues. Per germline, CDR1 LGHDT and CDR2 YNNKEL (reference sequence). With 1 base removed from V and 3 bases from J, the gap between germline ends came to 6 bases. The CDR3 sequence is CASSQGFDYGYTF. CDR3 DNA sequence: TGTGCCAGCAGCCAAGGATTCGACTATGGCTACACCTTC.

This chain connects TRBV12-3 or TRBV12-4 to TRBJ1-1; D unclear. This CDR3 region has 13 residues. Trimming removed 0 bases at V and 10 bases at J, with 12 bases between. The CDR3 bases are TGTGCCAGCAGTTTAGCGCAAGTTGGTAGAGCTTTCTTT. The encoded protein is CASSLAQVGRAFF.

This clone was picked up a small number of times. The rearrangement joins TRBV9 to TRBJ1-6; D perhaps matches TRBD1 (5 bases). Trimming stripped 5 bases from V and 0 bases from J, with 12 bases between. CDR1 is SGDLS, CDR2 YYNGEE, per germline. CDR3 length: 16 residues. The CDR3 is CASSDSGSSYNSPLHF. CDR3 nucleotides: TGTGCCAGCAGTGACAGCGGGAGCTCCTATAATTCACCCCTCCACTTT.

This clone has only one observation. The chain's CDR3 is CASSLAVTTYEQYF. The DNA for the CDR3 is TGTGCCAGCAGCTTAGCGGTCACCACCTACGAGCAGTACTTC. The chain uses TRBV7-2 and TRBJ2-7; D is undetermined. The V gene's germline CDR1 is SGHTA and CDR2 FQGNSA. This CDR3 has 14 residues. Trimming pared 0 bases from V and 2 bases from J, leaving 8 bases between.

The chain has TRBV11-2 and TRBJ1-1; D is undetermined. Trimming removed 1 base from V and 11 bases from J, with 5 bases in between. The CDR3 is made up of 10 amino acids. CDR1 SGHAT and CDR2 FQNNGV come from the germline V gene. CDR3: CASSLVGAFF. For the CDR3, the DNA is TGTGCCAGCAGCTTAGTTGGGGCTTTCTTT.

CDR3 sequence: CASRRLVNTEAFF. The CDR3 DNA is TGTGCCAGCAGAAGGCTCGTGAACACTGAAGCTTTCTTT. The chain uses TRBV12-3 or TRBV12-4 and TRBJ1-1; D not resolved. The CDR3 runs to 13 residues. The V end was cut by 6 bases, the J end by 0 bases, with 8 bases between.

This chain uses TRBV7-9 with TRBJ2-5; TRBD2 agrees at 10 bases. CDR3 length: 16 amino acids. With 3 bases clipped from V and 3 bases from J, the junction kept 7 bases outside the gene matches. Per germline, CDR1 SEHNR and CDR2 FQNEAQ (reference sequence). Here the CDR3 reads CASSFQAGGPEETQYF. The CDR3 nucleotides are TGTGCCAGCAGCTTCCAAGCGGGGGGGCCAGAAGAGACCCAGTACTTC.

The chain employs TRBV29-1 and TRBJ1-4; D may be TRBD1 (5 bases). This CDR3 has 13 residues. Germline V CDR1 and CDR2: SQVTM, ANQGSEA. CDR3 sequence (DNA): TGCAGTGCTGGGCCGGGACGGGATCGAAAACTGTTTTTT. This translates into CSAGPGRDRKLFF. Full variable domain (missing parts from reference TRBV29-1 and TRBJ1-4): SAVISQKPSRDICQRGTSLTIQCQVDSQVTMMFWYRQQPGQSLTLIATANQGSEATYESGFVIDKFPISRPNLTFSTLTVSNMSPEDSSIYLCSAGPGRDRKLFFGSGTQLSVL.

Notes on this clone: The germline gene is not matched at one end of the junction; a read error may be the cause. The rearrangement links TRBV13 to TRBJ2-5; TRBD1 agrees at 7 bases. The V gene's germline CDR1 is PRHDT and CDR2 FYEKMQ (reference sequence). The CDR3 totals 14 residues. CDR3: CASSLGGQQETQYF. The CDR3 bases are TGTGCCAGCAGCCTAGGGGGACAGCAAGAGACCCAGTACTTC.

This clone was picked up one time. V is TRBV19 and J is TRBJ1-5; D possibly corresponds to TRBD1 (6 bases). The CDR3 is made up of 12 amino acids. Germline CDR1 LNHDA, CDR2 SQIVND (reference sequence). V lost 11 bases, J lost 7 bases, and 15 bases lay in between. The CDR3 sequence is CAAQGEGQPQHF. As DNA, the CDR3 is TGTGCCGCACAGGGTGAGGGCCAGCCCCAGCATTTT.

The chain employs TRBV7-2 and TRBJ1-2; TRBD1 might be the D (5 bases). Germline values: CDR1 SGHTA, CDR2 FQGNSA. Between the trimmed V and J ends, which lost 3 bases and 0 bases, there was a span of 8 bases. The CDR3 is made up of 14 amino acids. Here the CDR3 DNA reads TGTGCCAGCAGCTTCAGGGCAACTAACTATGGCTACACCTTC. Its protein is CASSFRATNYGYTF.

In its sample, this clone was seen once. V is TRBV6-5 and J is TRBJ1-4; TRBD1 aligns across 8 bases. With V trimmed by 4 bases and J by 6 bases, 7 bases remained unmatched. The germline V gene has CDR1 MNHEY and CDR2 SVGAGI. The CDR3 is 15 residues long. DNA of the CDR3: TGTGCCAGCAGTTCACAGGGGGAAGGGCATGAAAAACTGTTTTTT. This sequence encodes CASSSQGEGHEKLFF.

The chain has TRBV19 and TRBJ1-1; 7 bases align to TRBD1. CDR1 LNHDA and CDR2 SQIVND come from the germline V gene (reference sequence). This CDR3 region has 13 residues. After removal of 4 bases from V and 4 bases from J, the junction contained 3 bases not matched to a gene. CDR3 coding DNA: TGTGCCAGTAGTACAGGGGGAGGCACTGAAGCTTTCTTT. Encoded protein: CASSTGGGTEAFF.